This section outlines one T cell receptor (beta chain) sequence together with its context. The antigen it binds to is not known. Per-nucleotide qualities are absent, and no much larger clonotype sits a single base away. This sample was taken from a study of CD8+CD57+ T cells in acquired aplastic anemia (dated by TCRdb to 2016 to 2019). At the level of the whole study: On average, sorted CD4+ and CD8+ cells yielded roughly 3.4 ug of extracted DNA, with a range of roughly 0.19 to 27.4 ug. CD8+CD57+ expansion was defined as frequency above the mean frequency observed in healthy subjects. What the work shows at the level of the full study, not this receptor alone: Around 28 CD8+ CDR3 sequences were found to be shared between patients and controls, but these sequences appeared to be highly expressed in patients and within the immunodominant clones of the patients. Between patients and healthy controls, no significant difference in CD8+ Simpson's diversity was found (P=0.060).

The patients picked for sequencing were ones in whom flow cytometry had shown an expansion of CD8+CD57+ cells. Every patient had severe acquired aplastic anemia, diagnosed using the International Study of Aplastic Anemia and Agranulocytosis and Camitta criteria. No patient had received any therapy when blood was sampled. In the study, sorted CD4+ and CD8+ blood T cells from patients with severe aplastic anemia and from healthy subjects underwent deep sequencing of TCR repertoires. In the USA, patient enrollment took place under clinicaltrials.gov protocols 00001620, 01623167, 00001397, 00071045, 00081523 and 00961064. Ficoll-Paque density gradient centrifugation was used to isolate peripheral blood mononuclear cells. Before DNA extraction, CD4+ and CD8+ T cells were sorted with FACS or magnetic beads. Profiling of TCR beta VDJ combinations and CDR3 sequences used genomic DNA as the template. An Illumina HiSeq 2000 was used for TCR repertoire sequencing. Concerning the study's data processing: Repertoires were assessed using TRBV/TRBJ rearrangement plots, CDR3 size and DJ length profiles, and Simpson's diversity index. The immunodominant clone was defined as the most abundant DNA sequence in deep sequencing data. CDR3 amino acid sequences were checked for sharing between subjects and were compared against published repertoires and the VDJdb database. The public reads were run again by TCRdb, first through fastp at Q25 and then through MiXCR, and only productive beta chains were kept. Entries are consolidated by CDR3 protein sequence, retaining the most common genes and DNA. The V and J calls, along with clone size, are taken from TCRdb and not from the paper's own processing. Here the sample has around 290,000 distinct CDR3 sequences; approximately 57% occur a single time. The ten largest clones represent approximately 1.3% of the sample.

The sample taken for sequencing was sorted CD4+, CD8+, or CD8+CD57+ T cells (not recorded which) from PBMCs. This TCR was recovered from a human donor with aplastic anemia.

The nucleotide sequence is TGCAGTGCTATCGACAGGTCCGGGTTCGCAGATACGCAGTATTTT. The encoded protein is CSAIDRSGFADTQYF. The chain is encoded by TRBV20-1 joined to TRBJ2-3; possibly the D gene is TRBD1, per 6 matching bases. The CDR3 numbers 15 residues from cysteine through phenylalanine. Of all the DNA, just the CDR3 is kept, 45 bases in frame from base 1. CDR1 DFQATT and CDR2 SNEGSKA were looked up in the germline V gene (reference sequence). Trimming at the junction amounts to 4 bases on V and 4 bases on J, and the germline ends lie 18 bases apart.